This entry lists 26 T cell receptor beta chains sequenced from one sample in a study of shared clonotypes between healthy human individuals. Sequenced by immunoSEQ multiplex PCR; TCRdb stores in-frame clones only, minus some. The data hold around 2,000,000 clones, with about 93% observed a single time. CD45RO-negative, CCR7-selected cells formed the naive CD8 fraction, which excluded terminally differentiated effector memory CD45RA+ cells. Sequenced input: naive CD8+ T cells from PBMCs. These receptors came from a man aged 18 to 30 in good health. Some clones in this sample may be carry-over from other donors' samples.

J is TRBJ2-7 and V is TRBV5-5; D is unresolved. The CDR3 loop spans 12 amino acids. V gave up 4 bases and J gave up 1 base, with 6 bases separating them. Germline CDR1 reads SGHKS; CDR2 reads YYEKEE (reference sequence). The CDR3, as DNA: TGTGCCAGCAGCCCCGCGTCCTACGAGCAGTACTTC. As protein: CASSPASYEQYF.

The chain employs TRBV7-3 and TRBJ2-1, with D possibly matching TRBD2 (5 bases). CDR3 length equals 14 residues. The V end was cut by 7 bases, the J end by 7 bases, with 17 bases between. Germline CDR1 is SGHTA and CDR2 is FQGTGA. DNA of the CDR3: TGTGCCAGCATGGCGGGCGCGTTGGCTAATGAGCAGTTCTTC. This translates into CASMAGALANEQFF.

The chain employs TRBV6-5 and TRBJ1-2; 8 bases are shared with TRBD1. The germline CDR1 and CDR2 sequences are MNHEY and SVGAGI. This CDR3 has 15 amino acids. J lost 6 bases, V lost 5 bases, and 11 bases had no gene match. The CDR3 spells CASSQTGGVVNGYTF. The CDR3 DNA follows: TGTGCCAGCAGTCAAACAGGGGGAGTTGTTAATGGCTACACCTTC.

In regard to this clone: This specimen includes other DNA sequences encoding the same CDR3. V usage is TRBV9 and J usage is TRBJ1-5; D is undetermined. CDR3 length equals 13 residues. The germline V and J ends were trimmed by 1 base and 2 bases, with 4 bases remaining between them. Germline V gene sequence: CDR1 SGDLS, CDR2 YYNGEE. The CDR3 region has the DNA TGTGCCAGCAGCGTATGGGGCAATCAGCCCCAGCATTTT. Its protein product is CASSVWGNQPQHF. Variable domain in full (rest from reference TRBV9 and TRBJ1-5): DSGVTQTPKHLITATGQRVTLRCSPRSGDLSVYWYQQSLDQGLQFLIQYYNGEERAKGNILERFSAQQFPDLHSELNLSSLELGDSALYFCASSVWGNQPQHFGDGTRLSIL.

In this sample, this clone turned up a few times. The rearrangement uses TRBV5-6 and TRBJ2-1, with TRBD2 as a possible D gene (6 bases). The CDR3 sequence is 15 residues long. Germline V lookup: CDR1 SGHDT, CDR2 YYEEEE. The V gene lost 4 bases and the J gene lost 1 base, with 12 bases spanning the gap. The CDR3 reads CASSPLRESYNEQFF. The CDR3 DNA reads TGTGCCAGCAGCCCGCTCCGGGAGTCCTACAATGAGCAGTTCTTC.

The chain carries TRBV9 and TRBJ2-1; TRBD2 matches at 9 bases. The junction had 5 bases not matched to a gene; V was cut back by 2 bases and J by 8 bases. In germline, CDR1 is SGDLS, CDR2 YYNGEE. CDR3 length: 14 amino acids. The CDR3 sequence is CASSVGGGVYEQFF. The CDR3 coding sequence is TGTGCCAGCAGCGTCGGCGGGGGGGTCTATGAGCAGTTCTTC.

The rearrangement links TRBV28 to TRBJ2-1, with TRBD2 matching 10 bases. V was pared by 3 bases and J by 0 bases, with 14 bases of the junction left unmatched. The germline V gene encodes CDR1 MDHEN and CDR2 SYDVKM. The CDR3 extends over 20 amino acids. CDR3: CASSLFGDSGRPSSYNEQFF. In DNA form, the CDR3 reads TGTGCCAGCAGTTTGTTTGGCGATAGCGGGAGGCCGAGCTCCTACAATGAGCAGTTCTTC.

CDR3 in amino acids: CAWSAKKTNTGELFF. CDR3 nucleotides: TGTGCCTGGAGCGCGAAGAAAACGAACACCGGGGAGCTGTTTTTT. The chain employs TRBV30 and TRBJ2-2; D gene uncertain. The CDR3 length is 15 residues. V lost 3 bases and J lost 0, with 11 bases in between. The germline CDR1 and CDR2 sequences are GTSNPN and SVGIG (reference sequence).

V and J are TRBV19 and TRBJ2-3; a weak D match, TRBD2 (6 bases). This CDR3 comprises 16 residues. Per the germline V gene, CDR1 is LNHDA and CDR2 is SQIVND (reference sequence). Trimming removed 5 bases from V and 0 bases from J, with 15 bases in between. The CDR3 region is CASSQRSGTSTDTQYF. As DNA, the CDR3 is TGTGCCAGTAGTCAACGTAGCGGAACTAGCACAGATACGCAGTATTTT.

The chain uses TRBV11-3 and TRBJ1-4, with D possibly being TRBD1 (5 bases). CDR1 SGHNT and CDR2 YENEEA come from the germline V gene. This CDR3 has 16 residues. Trimming took off 5 bases at V and 4 bases at J, with 17 bases between the two ends. The CDR3 sequence: CASSPRGSGGNEKLFF. Written as DNA, the CDR3 is TGTGCCAGCAGCCCTCGAGGGAGCGGGGGTAATGAAAAACTGTTTTTT. The variable domain in full, completed from reference TRBV11-3 and TRBJ1-4, reads EAGVVQSPRYKIIEKKQPVAFWCNPISGHNTLYWYLQNLGQGPELLIRYENEEAVDDSQLPKDRFSAERLKGVDSTLKIQPAELGDSAVYLCASSPRGSGGNEKLFFGSGTQLSVL.

The rearrangement joins TRBV15 to TRBJ2-7; either TRBD1 or TRBD2 may fit D (6 bases each). This CDR3 region has 16 residues. Germline V gives CDR1 LNHNV, CDR2 YYDKDF (reference sequence). Trimming left V 3 bases short and J 2 bases short, with 17 bases between. In nucleotides, the CDR3 is TGTGCCACCAGCAGTAAAGGGGGGTCCATGACCTACGAGCAGTACTTC. This sequence encodes CATSSKGGSMTYEQYF.

The chain links TRBV7-2 to TRBJ1-1; unclear D gene. Germline V gene sequence: CDR1 SGHTA, CDR2 FQGNSA. The CDR3 spans 14 residues. V was pared by 3 bases and J by 4 bases, with 12 bases between. CDR3 sequence reads: CASSLAIRVTEAFF. In DNA, the CDR3 is TGTGCCAGCAGCTTGGCCATAAGGGTCACTGAAGCTTTCTTT. The full variable domain, its missing parts supplied by reference TRBV7-2 and TRBJ1-1, is GAGVSQSPSNKVTEKGKDVELRCDPISGHTALYWYRQSLGQGLEFLIYFQGNSAPDKSGLPSDRFSAERTGGSVSTLTIQRTQQEDSAVYLCASSLAIRVTEAFFGQGTRLTVV.

V gene TRBV7-2 combines with J gene TRBJ2-5; D not resolved. The CDR3 spans 12 residues. Germline lookup yields CDR1 SGHTA and CDR2 FQGNSA. Deletions cut 1 base from V and 9 bases from J, with 9 bases between. The CDR3 region is CASSLVGGPQYF. The CDR3 coding sequence is TGTGCCAGCAGCTTAGTAGGCGGCCCCCAGTACTTC. The variable domain in full, completed from reference TRBV7-2 and TRBJ2-5, reads GAGVSQSPSNKVTEKGKDVELRCDPISGHTALYWYRQSLGQGLEFLIYFQGNSAPDKSGLPSDRFSAERTGGSVSTLTIQRTQQEDSAVYLCASSLVGGPQYFGPGTRLLVL.

This chain uses TRBV4-1 with TRBJ2-5; tentative D call: TRBD2 (6 bases). TRBJ2-7 matches the DNA end more closely, so the J call is doubtful. The germline CDR1 and CDR2 sequences are MGHRA and YSYEKL. The CDR3 sequence is 13 residues long. Written as DNA, the CDR3 is TGCGCCAGCAGCCAAGTGGGTAGCGGCGAGCAGTACTTC. Translated: CASSQVGSGEQYF.

This rearrangement joins TRBV7-8 to TRBJ2-3, with D perhaps matching TRBD1 (5 bases). The CDR3 totals 15 residues. Germline CDR1 SGHVS, CDR2 FQNEAQ. The V end was cut by 3 bases, the J end by 2 bases, with 12 bases between. Here the CDR3 reads CASSFRQSITDTQYF. CDR3 nucleotides: TGTGCCAGCAGCTTCAGACAGTCGATCACAGATACGCAGTATTTT.

The chain has TRBV5-4 and TRBJ2-2; TRBD2 agrees at 8 bases. The trim removed 3 bases at V and 4 bases at J, leaving 5 bases unmatched. The germline V gene encodes CDR1 SGHNT and CDR2 YYREEE (reference sequence). The CDR3 covers 15 residues. CDR3 protein: CASSSGGELTGELFF. The CDR3 region has the DNA TGTGCCAGCAGCTCCGGGGGGGAACTCACCGGGGAGCTGTTTTTT.

The chain uses TRBV27 and TRBJ2-2; 7 bases agree with TRBD2. CDR3 length: 16 amino acids. V lost 3 bases to trimming and J lost 4 bases; unmatched junction nucleotides: 8. Looked up from germline, CDR1 is MNHEY and CDR2 is SMNVEV (reference sequence). This CDR3 reads CASSFHRLAVTGELFF. CDR3 DNA sequence: TGTGCCAGCAGTTTCCATCGGCTAGCGGTCACCGGGGAGCTGTTTTTT.

This chain links TRBV7-9 with TRBJ1-1; D call uncertain. Germline CDR1 SEHNR, CDR2 FQNEAQ (reference sequence). Between the trimmed V and J ends, which lost 1 base and 1 base, there was a span of 10 bases. The CDR3 sequence is 15 residues long. CDR3 in DNA: TGTGCCAGCAGCTTAGTTCTCAGTTCGAACACTGAAGCTTTCTTT. It is translated as CASSLVLSSNTEAFF.

The chain employs TRBV28 and TRBJ1-5; no clear D. CDR1 is MDHEN and CDR2 is SYDVKM in the germline V gene. The CDR3 has 10 residues. Between the trimmed V and J ends, which lost 3 bases and 11 bases, there was a span of 5 bases. The CDR3 DNA reads as TGTGCCAGCAGTTTGGACGCCCAGCATTTT. Translation gives CASSLDAQHF.

This clone was seen a few times. The rearrangement uses TRBV4-1 and TRBJ1-2, with D maybe TRBD1 (5 bases). Germline V lookup: CDR1 MGHRA, CDR2 YSYEKL. This CDR3 spans 15 amino acids. V lost 3 bases to trimming and J lost 6 bases, with 17 bases between them. The chain's CDR3 is CASSQPGGLRNGYTF. The DNA for the CDR3 is TGCGCCAGCAGCCAGCCGGGGGGACTCCGCAATGGCTACACCTTC.

The gene calls are TRBV27 and TRBJ1-4, with D perhaps TRBD1 (5 bases). The V and J ends lost 1 base and 7 bases respectively, with 7 bases between them. The CDR3 totals 13 residues. In germline, CDR1 is MNHEY, CDR2 SMNVEV (reference sequence). In DNA, the CDR3 is TGTGCCAGCAGTTTATTAGGGGTTGAAAAACTGTTTTTT. This sequence encodes CASSLLGVEKLFF.

The V gene is TRBV2, the J gene TRBJ2-1; D ambiguous. V was shortened by 3 bases and J by 5 bases, with 14 bases between the two germline ends. The CDR3 consists of 15 residues. Germline-derived CDR1 and CDR2 are SNHLY and FYNNEI. The CDR3 here is CASSDTWGMNNEQFF. CDR3 nucleotide sequence: TGTGCCAGCAGTGATACGTGGGGTATGAACAATGAGCAGTTCTTC. The whole variable domain, filled in from reference TRBV2 and TRBJ2-1, reads EPEVTQTPSHQVTQMGQEVILRCVPISNHLYFYWYRQILGQKVEFLVSFYNNEISEKSEIFDDQFSVERPDGSNFTLKIRSTKLEDSAMYFCASSDTWGMNNEQFFGPGTRLTVL.

In the case of this clone: Other DNA sequences within the sample encode an identical CDR3. The V call is TRBV7-9, the J call TRBJ2-7; 7 bases line up with TRBD1. Germline V gene lookup returns CDR1 SEHNR and CDR2 FQNEAQ (reference sequence). The trim removed 5 bases at V and 2 bases at J, leaving 3 bases unmatched. This CDR3 spans 13 amino acids. The CDR3 DNA reads TGTGCCAGCAGCCCCGACAGGGCCTACGAGCAGTACTTC. Residues: CASSPDRAYEQYF.

The chain recombines TRBV19 with TRBJ1-1, with TRBD1 as a possible D gene (6 bases). The V and J ends lost 7 bases and 4 bases respectively, with 16 bases between them. Looked up from germline, CDR1 is LNHDA and CDR2 is SQIVND (reference sequence). The CDR3 length is 14 residues. The CDR3 loop reads CASTPQGWITEAFF. Written as DNA, the CDR3 is TGTGCCAGTACCCCCCAGGGGTGGATCACTGAAGCTTTCTTT.

The V call is TRBV29-1, the J call TRBJ2-1, with 12 positions matching TRBD2. V lost 4 bases and J lost 15; bases outside the gene matches: 10. The CDR3 consists of 13 residues. From germline, CDR1 is SQVTM and CDR2 ANQGSEA. The CDR3 bases are TGCAGCGTTGCGTCGACTAGCGGGAGTCCCCCGTTCTTC. This sequence encodes CSVASTSGSPPFF.

V gene TRBV6-5 combines with J gene TRBJ2-1; possibly TRBD1 for D (6 bases). Germline-derived CDR1 and CDR2 are MNHEY and SVGAGI. The CDR3 has 13 amino acids. The germline V and J ends were trimmed by 8 bases and 8 bases, with 16 bases remaining between them. In DNA, the CDR3 is TGTGCCAGCTCCAAAATACAGGGCCATGAGCAGTTCTTC. It is translated as CASSKIQGHEQFF.